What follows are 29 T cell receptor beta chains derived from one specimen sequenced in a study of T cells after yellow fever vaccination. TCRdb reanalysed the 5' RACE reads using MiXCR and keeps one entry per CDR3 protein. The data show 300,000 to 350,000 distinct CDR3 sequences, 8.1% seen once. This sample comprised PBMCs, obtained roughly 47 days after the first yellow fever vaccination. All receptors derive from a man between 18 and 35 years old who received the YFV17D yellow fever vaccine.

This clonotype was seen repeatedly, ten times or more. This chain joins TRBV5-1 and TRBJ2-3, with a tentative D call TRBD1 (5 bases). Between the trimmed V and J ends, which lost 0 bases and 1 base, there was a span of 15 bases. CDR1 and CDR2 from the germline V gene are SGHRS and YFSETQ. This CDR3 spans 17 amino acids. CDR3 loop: CASSLEVAGLGTDTQYF. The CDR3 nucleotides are TGCGCCAGCAGCTTGGAGGTGGCAGGGCTGGGCACAGATACGCAGTATTTT. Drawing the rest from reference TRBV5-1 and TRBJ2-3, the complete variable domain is KAGVTQTPRYLIKTRGQQVTLSCSPISGHRSVSWYQQTPGQGLQFLFEYFSETQRNKGNFPGRFSGRQFSNSRSEMNVSTLELGDSALYLCASSLEVAGLGTDTQYFGPGTRLTVL.

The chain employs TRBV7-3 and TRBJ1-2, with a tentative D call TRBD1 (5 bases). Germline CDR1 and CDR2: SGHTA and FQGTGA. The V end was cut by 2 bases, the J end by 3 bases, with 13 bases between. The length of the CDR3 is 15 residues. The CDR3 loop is CASSLVGAEYYGYTF. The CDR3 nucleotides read TGTGCCAGCAGCTTAGTAGGGGCTGAGTACTATGGCTACACCTTC.

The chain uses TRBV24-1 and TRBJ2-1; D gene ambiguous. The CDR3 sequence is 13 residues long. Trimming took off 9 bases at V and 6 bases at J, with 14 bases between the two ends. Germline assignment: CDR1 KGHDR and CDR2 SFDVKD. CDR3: CATAAQWGNEQFF. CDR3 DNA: TGTGCCACCGCGGCCCAGTGGGGCAATGAGCAGTTCTTC.

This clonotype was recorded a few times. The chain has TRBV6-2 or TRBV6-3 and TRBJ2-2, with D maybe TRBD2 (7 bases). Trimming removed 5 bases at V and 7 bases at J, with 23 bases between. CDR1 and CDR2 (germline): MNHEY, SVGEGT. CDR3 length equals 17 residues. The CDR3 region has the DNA TGTGCCAGCAGTCCGGAGCTCCGCGGGGGCGGCGTCGGGGAGCTGTTTTTT. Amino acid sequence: CASSPELRGGGVGELFF.

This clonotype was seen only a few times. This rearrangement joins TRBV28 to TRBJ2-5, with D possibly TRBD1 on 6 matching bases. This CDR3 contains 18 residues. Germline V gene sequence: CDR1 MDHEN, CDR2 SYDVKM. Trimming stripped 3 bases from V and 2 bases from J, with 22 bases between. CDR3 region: CASSFPISTGELQETQYF. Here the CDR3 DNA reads TGTGCCAGCAGTTTCCCCATCTCGACAGGTGAATTACAAGAGACCCAGTACTTC.

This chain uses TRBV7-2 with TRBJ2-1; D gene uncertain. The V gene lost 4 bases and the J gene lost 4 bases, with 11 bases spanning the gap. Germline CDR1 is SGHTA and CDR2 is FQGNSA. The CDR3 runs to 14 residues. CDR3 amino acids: CASSYLGLYNEQFF. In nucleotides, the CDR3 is TGTGCCAGCAGCTATCTAGGTCTTTACAATGAGCAGTTCTTC.

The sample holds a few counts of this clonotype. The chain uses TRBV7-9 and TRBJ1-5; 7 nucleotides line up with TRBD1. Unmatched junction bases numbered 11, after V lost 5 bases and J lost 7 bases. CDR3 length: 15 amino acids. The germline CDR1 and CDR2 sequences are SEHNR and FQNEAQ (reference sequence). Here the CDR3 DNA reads TGTGCCAGCAGCGGGACCGACAGGGCCAGACAGCCCCAGCATTTT. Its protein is CASSGTDRARQPQHF.

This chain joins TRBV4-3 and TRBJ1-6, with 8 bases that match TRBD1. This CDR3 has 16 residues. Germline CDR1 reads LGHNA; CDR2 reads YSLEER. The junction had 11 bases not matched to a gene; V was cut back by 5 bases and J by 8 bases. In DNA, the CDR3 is TGCGCCAGCAGCGTTTCGGACAGGGCTGGGGATTCACCCCTCCACTTT. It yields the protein CASSVSDRAGDSPLHF.

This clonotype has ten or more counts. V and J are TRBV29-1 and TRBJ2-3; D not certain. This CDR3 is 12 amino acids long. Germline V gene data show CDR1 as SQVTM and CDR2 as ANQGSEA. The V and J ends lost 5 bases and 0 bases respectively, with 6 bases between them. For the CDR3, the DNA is TGCAGCGTTTTTTGGAGCACAGATACGCAGTATTTT. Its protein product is CSVFWSTDTQYF.

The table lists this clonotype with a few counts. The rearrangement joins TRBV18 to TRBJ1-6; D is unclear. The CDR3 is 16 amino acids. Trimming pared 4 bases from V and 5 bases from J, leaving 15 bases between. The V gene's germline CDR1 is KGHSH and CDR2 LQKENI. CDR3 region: CASSLLSATDNSPLHF. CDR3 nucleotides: TGTGCCAGCTCACTTTTGTCAGCGACCGATAATTCACCCCTCCACTTT.

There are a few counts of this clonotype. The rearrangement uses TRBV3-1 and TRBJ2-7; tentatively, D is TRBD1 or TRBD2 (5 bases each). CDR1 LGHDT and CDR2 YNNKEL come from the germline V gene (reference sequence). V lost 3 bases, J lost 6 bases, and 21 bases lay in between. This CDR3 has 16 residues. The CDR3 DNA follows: TGTGCCAGCAGCCACGCCCAACGGACCGGGGCGGGCGAGCAGTACTTC. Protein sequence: CASSHAQRTGAGEQYF.

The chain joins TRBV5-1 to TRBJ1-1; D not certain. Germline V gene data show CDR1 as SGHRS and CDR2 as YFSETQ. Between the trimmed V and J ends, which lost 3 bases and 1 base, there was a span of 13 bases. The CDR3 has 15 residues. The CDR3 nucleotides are TGCGCCAGCAGCTCCCTTTCCGTGGGGAACACTGAAGCTTTCTTT. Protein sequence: CASSSLSVGNTEAFF.

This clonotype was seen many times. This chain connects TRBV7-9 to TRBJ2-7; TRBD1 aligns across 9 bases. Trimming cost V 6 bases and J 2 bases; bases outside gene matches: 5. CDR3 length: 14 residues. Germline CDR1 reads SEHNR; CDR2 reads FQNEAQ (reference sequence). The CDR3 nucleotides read TGTGCCAGCAGTTCCGGACAGGGGCCCTACGAGCAGTACTTC. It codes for CASSSGQGPYEQYF.

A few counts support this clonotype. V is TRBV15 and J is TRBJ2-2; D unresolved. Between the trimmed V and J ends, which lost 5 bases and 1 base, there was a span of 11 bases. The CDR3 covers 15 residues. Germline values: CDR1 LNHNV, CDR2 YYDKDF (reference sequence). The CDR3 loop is CATSPKRQNTGELFF. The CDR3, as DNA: TGTGCCACCAGCCCAAAGAGGCAGAACACCGGGGAGCTGTTTTTT.

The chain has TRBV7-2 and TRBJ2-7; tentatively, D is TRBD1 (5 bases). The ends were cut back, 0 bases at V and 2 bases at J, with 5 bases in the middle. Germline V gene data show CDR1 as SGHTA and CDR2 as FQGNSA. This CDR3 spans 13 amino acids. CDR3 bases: TGTGCCAGCAGCTTAGCCAGGGCCTACGAGCAGTACTTC. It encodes CASSLARAYEQYF.

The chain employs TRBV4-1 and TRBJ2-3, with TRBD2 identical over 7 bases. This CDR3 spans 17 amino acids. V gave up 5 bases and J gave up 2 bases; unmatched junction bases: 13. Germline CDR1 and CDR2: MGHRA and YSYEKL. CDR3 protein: CASSTFSGRGNTDTQYF. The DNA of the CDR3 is TGCGCCAGCAGCACATTTAGCGGGCGGGGGAACACAGATACGCAGTATTTT.

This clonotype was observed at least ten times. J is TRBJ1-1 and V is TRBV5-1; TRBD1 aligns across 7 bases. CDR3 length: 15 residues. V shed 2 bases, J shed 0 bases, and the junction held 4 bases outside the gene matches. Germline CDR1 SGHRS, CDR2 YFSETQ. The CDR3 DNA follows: TGCGCCAGCAGCTTCGGACAGGCTATGAACACTGAAGCTTTCTTT. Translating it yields CASSFGQAMNTEAFF.

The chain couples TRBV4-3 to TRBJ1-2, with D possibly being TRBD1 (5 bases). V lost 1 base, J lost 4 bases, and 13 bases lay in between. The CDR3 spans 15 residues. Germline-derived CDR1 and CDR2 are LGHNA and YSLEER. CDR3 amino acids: CASSQAGTDRYGYTF. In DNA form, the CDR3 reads TGCGCCAGCAGCCAAGCCGGGACTGACCGCTATGGCTACACCTTC.

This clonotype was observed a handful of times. This CDR3 is CASRRDRGRDQPQHF. DNA of the CDR3: TGTGCCAGTAGAAGGGACAGGGGGCGCGATCAGCCCCAGCATTTT. The genes are TRBV19 and TRBJ1-5, with TRBD1 identical over 12 bases. Germline V gene sequence: CDR1 LNHDA, CDR2 SQIVND (reference sequence). V lost 6 bases and J lost 5; bases outside the gene matches: 5. This CDR3 is 15 amino acids long. The full variable domain, in which reference TRBV19 and TRBJ1-5 provide the parts outside the CDR3, is DGGITQSPKYLFRKEGQNVTLSCEQNLNHDAMYWYRQDPGQGLRLIYYSQIVNDFQKGDIAEGYSVSREKKESFPLTVTSAQKNPTAFYLCASRRDRGRDQPQHFGDGTRLSIL.

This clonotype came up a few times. CDR3 sequence (DNA): TGTGCCAGCAGCTTATTCCCCCCCAGCCACACAGATACGCAGTATTTT. This encodes CASSLFPPSHTDTQYF. The chain uses TRBV7-9 and TRBJ2-3; D uncertain. Per the germline V gene, CDR1 is SEHNR and CDR2 is FQNEAQ (reference sequence). V gave up 2 bases and J gave up 2 bases, with 14 bases separating them. The CDR3 totals 16 residues.

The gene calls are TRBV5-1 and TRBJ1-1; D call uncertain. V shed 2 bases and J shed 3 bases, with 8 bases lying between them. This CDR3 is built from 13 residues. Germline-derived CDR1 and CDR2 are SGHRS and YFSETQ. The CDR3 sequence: CASSFGPYTEAFF. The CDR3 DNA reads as TGCGCCAGCAGCTTTGGGCCCTACACTGAAGCTTTCTTT.

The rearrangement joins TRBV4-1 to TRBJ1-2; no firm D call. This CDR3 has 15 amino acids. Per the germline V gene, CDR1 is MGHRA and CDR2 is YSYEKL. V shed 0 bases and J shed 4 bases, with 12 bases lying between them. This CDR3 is CASSQESGLAYGYTF. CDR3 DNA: TGCGCCAGCAGCCAAGAGTCGGGGTTGGCCTATGGCTACACCTTC.

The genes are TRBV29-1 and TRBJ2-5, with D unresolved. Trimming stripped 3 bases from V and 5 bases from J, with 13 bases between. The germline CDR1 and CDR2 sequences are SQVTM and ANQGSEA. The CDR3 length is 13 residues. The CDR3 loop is CSVEAQEAETQYF. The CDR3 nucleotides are TGCAGCGTTGAGGCCCAAGAGGCGGAGACCCAGTACTTC.

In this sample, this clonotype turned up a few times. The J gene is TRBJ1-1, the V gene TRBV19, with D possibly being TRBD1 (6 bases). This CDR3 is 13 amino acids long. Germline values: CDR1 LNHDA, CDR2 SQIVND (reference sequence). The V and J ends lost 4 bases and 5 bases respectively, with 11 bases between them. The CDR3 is CASSSGGRTEAFF. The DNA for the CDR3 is TGTGCCAGTAGTAGTGGGGGCAGAACTGAAGCTTTCTTT.

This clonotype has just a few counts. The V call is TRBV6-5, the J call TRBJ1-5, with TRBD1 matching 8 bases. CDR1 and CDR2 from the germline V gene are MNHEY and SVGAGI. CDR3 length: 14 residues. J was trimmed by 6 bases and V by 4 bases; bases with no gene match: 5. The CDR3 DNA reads TGTGCCAGCAGTTCCCAGGGGGCGGTTCAGCCCCAGCATTTT. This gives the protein CASSSQGAVQPQHF.

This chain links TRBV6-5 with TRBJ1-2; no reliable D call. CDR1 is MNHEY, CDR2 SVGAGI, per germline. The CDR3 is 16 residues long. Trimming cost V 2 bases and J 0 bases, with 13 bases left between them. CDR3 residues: CASSYGYQITNYGYTF. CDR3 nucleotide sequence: TGTGCCAGCAGTTACGGATACCAAATAACTAACTATGGCTACACCTTC.

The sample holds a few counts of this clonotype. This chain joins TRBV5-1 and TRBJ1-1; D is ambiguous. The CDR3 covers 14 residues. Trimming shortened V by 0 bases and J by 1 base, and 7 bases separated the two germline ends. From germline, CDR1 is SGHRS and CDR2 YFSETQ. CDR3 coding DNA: TGCGCCAGCAGCTTGGATCCGAGGAACACTGAAGCTTTCTTT. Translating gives CASSLDPRNTEAFF.

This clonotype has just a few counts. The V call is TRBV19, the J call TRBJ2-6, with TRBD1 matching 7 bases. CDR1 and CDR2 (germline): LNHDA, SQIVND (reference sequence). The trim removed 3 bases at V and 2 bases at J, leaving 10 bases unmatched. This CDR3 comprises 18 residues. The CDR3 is CASSIPRQGRTGANVLTF. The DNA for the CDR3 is TGTGCCAGTAGTATCCCCAGACAGGGAAGGACTGGGGCCAACGTCCTGACTTTC.

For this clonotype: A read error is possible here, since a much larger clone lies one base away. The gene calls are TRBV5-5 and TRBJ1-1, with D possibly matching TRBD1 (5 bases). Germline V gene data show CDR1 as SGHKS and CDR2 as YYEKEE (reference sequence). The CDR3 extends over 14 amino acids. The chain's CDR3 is CASSLSAGGTDAFF. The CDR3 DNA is TGTGCCAGCAGCTTGTCGGCAGGCGGGACTGATGCTTTCTTT.